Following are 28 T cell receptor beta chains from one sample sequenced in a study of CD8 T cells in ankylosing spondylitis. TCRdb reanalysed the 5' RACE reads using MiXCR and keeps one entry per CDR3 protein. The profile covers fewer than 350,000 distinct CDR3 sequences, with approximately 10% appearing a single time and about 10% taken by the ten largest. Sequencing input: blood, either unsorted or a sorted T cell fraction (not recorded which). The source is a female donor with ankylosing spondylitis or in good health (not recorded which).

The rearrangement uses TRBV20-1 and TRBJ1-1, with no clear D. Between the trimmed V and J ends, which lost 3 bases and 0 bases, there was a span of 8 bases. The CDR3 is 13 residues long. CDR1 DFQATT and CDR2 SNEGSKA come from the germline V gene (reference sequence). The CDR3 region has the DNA TGCAGTGCTAGCCGTGTAGTGAACACTGAAGCTTTCTTT. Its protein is CSASRVVNTEAFF.

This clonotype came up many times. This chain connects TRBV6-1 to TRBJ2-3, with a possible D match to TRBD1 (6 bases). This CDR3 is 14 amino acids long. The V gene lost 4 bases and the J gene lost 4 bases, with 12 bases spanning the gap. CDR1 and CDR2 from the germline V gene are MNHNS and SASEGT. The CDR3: CASSGDRLSDTQYF. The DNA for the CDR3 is TGTGCCAGCAGTGGAGACAGGCTATCAGATACGCAGTATTTT.

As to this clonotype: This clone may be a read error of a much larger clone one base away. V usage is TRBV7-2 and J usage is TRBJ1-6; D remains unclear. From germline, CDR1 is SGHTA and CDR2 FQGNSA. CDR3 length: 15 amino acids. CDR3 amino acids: CDSSFGQSLNSPLHF. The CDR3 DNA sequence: TGTGACAGCAGCTTCGGGCAGAGCCTTAATTCACCCCTCCACTTT.

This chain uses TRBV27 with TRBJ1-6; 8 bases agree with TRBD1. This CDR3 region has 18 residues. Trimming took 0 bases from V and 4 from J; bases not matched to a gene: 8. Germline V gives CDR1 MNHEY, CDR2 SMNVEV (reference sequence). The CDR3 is CASSLSKDRVSYNSPLHF. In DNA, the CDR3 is TGTGCCAGCAGTTTATCCAAGGACAGGGTTTCTTATAATTCACCCCTCCACTTT.

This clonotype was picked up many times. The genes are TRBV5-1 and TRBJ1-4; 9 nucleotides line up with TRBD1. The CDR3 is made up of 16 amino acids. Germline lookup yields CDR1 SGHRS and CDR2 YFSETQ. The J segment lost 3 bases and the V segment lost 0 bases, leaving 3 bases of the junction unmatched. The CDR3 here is CASSLGTGASNEKLFF. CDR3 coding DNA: TGCGCCAGCAGCTTGGGGACAGGGGCATCTAATGAAAAACTGTTTTTT.

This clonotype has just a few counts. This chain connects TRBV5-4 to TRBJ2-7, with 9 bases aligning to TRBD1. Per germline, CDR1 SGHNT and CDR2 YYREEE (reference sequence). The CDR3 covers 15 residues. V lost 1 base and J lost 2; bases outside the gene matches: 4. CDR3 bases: TGTGCCAGCAGCTTGTGGACAGGGGTCGCCTACGAGCAGTACTTC. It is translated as CASSLWTGVAYEQYF.

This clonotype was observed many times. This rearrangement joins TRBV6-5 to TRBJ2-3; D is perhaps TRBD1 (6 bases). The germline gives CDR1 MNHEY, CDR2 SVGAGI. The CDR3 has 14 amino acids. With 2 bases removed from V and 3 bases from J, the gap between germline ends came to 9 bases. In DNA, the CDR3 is TGTGCCAGCAGTTACACCAGGGGTACAGATACGCAGTATTTT. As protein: CASSYTRGTDTQYF.

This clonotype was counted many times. CDR3 sequence: CASRQLGTGPTGELFF. In DNA, the CDR3 is TGTGCCAGCAGACAACTGGGGACAGGGCCCACCGGGGAGCTGTTTTTT. The chain uses TRBV7-7 and TRBJ2-2; 9 nucleotides align to TRBD1. There are 16 residues in the CDR3. V shed 6 bases and J 4 bases; nucleotides not matched to a gene: 9. The V gene's germline CDR1 is SSHAT and CDR2 FNYEAQ (reference sequence).

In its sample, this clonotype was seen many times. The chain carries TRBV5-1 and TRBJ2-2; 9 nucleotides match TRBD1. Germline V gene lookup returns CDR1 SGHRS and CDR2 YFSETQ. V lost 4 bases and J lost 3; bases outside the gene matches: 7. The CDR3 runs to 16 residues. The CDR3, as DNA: TGCGCCAGCAGCCCTGGACAGGGGTCCTACACCGGGGAGCTGTTTTTT. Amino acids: CASSPGQGSYTGELFF.

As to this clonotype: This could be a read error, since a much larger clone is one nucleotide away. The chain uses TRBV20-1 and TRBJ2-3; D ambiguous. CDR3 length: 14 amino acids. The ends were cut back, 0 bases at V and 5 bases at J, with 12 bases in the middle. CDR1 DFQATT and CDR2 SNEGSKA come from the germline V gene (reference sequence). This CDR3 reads CSARDVVGRDTQYF. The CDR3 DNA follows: TGCAGTGCTAGAGATGTCGTGGGCAGAGATACGCAGTATTTT.

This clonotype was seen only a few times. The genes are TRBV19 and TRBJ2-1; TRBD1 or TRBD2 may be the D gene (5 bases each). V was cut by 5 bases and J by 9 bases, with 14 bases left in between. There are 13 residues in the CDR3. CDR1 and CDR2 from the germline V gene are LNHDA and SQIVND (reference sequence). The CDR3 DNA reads TGTGCCAGTAGTGCCGGGACCACCAGTGAGCAGTTCTTC. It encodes CASSAGTTSEQFF.

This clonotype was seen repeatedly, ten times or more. The CDR3 loop is CSARDAGVPTDTQYF. The DNA for the CDR3 is TGCAGTGCTAGAGACGCGGGGGTACCCACAGATACGCAGTATTTT. The chain combines TRBV20-1 with TRBJ2-3, with 7 bases identical to TRBD2. This CDR3 spans 15 amino acids. Germline V CDR1 and CDR2: DFQATT, SNEGSKA (reference sequence). The trim removed 0 bases at V and 2 bases at J, leaving 5 bases unmatched.

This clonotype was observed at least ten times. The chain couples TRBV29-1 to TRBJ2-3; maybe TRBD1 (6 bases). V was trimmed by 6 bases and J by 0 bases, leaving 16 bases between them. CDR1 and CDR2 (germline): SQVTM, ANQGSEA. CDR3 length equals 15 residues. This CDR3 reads CSVKLQGPSTDTQYF. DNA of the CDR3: TGCAGCGTCAAACTACAGGGTCCTAGCACAGATACGCAGTATTTT.

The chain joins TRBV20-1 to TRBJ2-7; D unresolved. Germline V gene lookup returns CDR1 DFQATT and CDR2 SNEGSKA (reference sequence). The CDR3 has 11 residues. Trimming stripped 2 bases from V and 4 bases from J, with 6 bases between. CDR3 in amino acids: CSARLGYEQYF. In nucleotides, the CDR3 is TGCAGTGCTAGACTGGGTTACGAGCAGTACTTC.

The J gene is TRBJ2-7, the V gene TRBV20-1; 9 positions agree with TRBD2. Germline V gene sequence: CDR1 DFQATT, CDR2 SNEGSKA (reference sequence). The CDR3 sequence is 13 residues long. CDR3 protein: CTGGREGRYEQYF. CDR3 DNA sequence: TGCACCGGTGGGCGGGAGGGCCGTTACGAGCAGTACTTC.

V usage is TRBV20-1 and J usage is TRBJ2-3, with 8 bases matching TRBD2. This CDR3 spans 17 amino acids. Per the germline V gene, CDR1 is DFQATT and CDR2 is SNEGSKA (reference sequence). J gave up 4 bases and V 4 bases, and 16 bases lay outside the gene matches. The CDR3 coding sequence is TGCAGTGCTACCCTAATATCGGGGGGGGGCTTTGCAGATACGCAGTATTTT. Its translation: CSATLISGGGFADTQYF.

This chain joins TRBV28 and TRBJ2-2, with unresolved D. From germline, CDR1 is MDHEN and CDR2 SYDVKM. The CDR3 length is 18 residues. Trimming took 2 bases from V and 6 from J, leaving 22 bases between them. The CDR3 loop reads CASSLGQSKGPVPGELFF. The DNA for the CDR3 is TGTGCCAGCAGTTTAGGGCAGTCAAAGGGCCCGGTTCCCGGGGAGCTGTTTTTT.

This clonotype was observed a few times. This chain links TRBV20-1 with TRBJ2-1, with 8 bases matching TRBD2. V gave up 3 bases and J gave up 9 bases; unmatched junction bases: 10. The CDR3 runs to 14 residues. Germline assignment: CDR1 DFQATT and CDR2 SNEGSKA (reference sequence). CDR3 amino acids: CSASGEREWGEQFF. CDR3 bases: TGCAGTGCTAGTGGGGAGCGGGAGTGGGGTGAGCAGTTCTTC.

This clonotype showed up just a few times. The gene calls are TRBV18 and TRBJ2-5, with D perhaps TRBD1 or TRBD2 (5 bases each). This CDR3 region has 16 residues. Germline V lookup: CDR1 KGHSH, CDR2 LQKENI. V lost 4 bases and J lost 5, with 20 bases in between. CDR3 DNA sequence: TGTGCCAGCTCACGAGGGACCACGTCCCTCCGGGAGACCCAGTACTTC. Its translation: CASSRGTTSLRETQYF. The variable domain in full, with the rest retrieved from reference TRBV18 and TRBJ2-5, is NAGVMQNPRHLVRRRGQEARLRCSPMKGHSHVYWYRQLPEEGLKFMVYLQKENIIDESGMPKERFSAEFPKEGPSILRIQQVVRGDSAAYFCASSRGTTSLRETQYFGPGTRLLVL.

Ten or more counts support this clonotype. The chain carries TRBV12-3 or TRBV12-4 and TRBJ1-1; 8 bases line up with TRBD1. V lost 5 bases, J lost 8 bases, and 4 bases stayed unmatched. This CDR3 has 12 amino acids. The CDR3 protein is CASSRDRYEAFF. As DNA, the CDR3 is TGTGCCAGCAGTCGGGACAGGTACGAAGCTTTCTTT.

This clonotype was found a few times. This CDR3 reads CASSFLTGNQPQHF. The CDR3 DNA sequence: TGTGCCAGCAGTTTTTTGACAGGCAATCAGCCCCAGCATTTT. The chain links TRBV12-3 or TRBV12-4 to TRBJ1-5; perhaps TRBD1 as D (5 bases). CDR3 length: 14 amino acids. Trimming left V 3 bases short and J 2 bases short, with 8 bases between.

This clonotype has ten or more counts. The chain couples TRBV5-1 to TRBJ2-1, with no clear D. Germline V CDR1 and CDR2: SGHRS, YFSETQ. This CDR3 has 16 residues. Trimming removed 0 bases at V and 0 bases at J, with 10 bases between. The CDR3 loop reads CASSLGGRSSYNEQFF. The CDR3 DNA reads TGCGCCAGCAGCTTGGGGGGAAGGAGCTCCTACAATGAGCAGTTCTTC.

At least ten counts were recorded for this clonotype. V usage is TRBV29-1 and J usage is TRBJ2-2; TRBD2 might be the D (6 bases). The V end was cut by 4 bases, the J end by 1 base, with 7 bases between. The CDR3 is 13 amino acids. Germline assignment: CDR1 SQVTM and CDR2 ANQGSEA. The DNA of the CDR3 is TGCAGCGTTGGGGGGGTGAACACCGGGGAGCTGTTTTTT. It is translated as CSVGGVNTGELFF.

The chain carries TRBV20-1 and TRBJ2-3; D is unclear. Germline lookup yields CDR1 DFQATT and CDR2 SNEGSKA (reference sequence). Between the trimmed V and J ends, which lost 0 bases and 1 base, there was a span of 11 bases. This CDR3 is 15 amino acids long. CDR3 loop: CSARESPSRTDTQYF. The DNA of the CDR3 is TGCAGTGCTAGAGAGTCACCGAGCCGCACAGATACGCAGTATTTT.

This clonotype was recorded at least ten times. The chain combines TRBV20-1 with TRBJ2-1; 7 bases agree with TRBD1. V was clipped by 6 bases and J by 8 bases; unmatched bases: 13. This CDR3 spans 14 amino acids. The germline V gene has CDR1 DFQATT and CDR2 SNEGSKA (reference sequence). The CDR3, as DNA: TGCAGTGCCCAACAGGGGCCCCCTAGAGATGAGCAGTTCTTC. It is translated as CSAQQGPPRDEQFF.

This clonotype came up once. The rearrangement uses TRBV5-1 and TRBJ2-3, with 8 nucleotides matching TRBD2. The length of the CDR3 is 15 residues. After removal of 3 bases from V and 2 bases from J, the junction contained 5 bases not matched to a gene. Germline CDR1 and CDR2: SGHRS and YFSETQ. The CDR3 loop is CASSSPTSDTDTQYF. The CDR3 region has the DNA TGCGCCAGCAGCTCCCCGACTAGCGACACAGATACGCAGTATTTT.

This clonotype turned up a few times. CDR3 in DNA: TGCAGTGCTAGAGCGGGCGGGGAGAACACTGAAGCTTTCTTT. This codes for CSARAGGENTEAFF. The gene calls are TRBV20-1 and TRBJ1-1; D is unresolved. The germline V gene encodes CDR1 DFQATT and CDR2 SNEGSKA (reference sequence). This CDR3 has 14 amino acids. V was clipped by 1 base and J by 1 base, with 10 bases between them.

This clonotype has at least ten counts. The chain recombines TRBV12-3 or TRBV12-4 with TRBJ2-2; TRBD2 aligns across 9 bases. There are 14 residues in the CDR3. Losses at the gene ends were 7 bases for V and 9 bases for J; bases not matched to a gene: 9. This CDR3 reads CASTLSGRFRELFF. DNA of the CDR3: TGTGCCAGCACCCTTAGCGGGAGATTTCGGGAGCTGTTTTTT.